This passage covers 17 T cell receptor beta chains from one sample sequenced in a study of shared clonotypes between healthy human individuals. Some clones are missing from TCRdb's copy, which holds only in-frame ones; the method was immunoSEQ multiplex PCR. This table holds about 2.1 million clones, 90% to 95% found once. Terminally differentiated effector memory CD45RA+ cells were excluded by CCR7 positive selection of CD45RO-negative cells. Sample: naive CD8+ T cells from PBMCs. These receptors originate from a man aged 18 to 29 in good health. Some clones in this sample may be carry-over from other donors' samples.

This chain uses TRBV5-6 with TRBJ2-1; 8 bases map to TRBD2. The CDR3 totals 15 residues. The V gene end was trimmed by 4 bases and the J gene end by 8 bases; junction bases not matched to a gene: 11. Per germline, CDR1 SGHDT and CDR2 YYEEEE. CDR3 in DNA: TGTGCCAGCAGCCCCGGACTAGCCGTCCGCGATGAGCAGTTCTTC. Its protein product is CASSPGLAVRDEQFF.

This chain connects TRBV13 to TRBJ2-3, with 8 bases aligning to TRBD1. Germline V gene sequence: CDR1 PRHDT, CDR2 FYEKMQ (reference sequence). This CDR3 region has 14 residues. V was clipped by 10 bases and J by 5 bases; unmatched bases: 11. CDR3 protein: CATRAGGDRDTQYF. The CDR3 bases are TGTGCCACCCGGGCAGGGGGCGATAGAGATACGCAGTATTTT.

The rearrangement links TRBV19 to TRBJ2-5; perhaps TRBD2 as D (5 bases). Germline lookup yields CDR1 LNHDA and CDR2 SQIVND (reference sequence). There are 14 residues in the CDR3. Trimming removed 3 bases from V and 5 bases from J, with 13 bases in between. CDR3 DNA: TGTGCCAGTAGTATTCTAGCTAATCCGGAGACCCAGTACTTC. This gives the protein CASSILANPETQYF.

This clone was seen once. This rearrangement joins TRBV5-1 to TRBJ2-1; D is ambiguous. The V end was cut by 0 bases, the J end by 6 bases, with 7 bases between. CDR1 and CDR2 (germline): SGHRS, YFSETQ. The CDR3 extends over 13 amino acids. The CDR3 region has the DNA TGCGCCAGCAGCTTGGACCCGGCCAATGAGCAGTTCTTC. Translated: CASSLDPANEQFF.

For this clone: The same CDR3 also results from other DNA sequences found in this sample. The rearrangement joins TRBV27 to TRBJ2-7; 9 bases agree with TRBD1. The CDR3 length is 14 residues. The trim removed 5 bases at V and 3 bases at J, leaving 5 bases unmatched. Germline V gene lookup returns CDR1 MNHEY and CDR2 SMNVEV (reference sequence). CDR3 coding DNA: TGTGCCAGCAGTCCCCGGACAGGGGACTACGAGCAGTACTTC. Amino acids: CASSPRTGDYEQYF.

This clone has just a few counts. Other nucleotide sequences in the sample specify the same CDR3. The CDR3 DNA is TGTGCCAGCAGCGTAGGGGGGACTAGCGGATACGAGCAGTACTTC. Translated: CASSVGGTSGYEQYF. V usage is TRBV9 and J usage is TRBJ2-7, with 11 bases identical to TRBD2. Trimming at V came to 0 bases and at J to 4 bases, leaving 3 bases not matched to a gene. This CDR3 spans 15 amino acids. Germline values: CDR1 SGDLS, CDR2 YYNGEE.

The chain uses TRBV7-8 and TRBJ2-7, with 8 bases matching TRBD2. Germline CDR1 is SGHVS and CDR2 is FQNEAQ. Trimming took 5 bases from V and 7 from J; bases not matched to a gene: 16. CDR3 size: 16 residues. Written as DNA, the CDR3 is TGTGCCAGCAGCGCCCTAGCGGGTCCTACGTTCTTAGAGCAGTACTTC. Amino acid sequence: CASSALAGPTFLEQYF.

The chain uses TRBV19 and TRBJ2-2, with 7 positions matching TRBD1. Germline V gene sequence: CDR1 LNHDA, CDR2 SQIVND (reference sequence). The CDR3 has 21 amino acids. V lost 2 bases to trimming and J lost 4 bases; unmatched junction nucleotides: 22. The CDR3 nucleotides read TGTGCCAGTAGTATACCACGTAGCCCAACAGTAGGGGGCCTGGGCACCGGGGAGCTGTTTTTT. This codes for CASSIPRSPTVGGLGTGELFF.

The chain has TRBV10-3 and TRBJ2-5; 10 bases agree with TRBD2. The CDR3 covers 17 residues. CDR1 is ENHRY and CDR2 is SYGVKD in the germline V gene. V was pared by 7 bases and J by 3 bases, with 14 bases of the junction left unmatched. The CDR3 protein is CAITEGPRTSGKETQYF. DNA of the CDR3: TGTGCCATCACTGAAGGGCCGAGGACTAGCGGCAAAGAGACCCAGTACTTC.

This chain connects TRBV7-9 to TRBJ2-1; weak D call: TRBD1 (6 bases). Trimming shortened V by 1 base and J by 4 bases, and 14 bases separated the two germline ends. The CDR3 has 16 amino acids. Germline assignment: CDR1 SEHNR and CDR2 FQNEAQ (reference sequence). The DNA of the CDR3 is TGTGCCAGCAGCTTAGTTGGGACAACCCGTTACAATGAGCAGTTCTTC. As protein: CASSLVGTTRYNEQFF.

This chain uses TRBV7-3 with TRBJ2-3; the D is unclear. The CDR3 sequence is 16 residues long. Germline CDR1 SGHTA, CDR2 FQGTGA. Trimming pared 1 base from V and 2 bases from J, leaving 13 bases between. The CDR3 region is CASSLKPNLLTDTQYF. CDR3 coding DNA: TGTGCCAGCAGCTTAAAGCCCAACTTACTCACAGATACGCAGTATTTT.

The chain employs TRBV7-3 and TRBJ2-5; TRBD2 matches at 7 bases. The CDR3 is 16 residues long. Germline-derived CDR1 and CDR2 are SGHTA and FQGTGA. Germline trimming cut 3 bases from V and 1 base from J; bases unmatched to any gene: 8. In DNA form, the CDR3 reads TGTGCCAGCAGCTTTGGAGGGGAGGGGAGCCAAGAGACCCAGTACTTC. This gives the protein CASSFGGEGSQETQYF.

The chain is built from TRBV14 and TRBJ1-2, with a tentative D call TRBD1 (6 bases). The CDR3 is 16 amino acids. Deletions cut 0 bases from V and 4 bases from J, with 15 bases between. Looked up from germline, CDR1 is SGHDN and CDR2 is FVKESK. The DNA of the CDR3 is TGTGCCAGCAGCCAAGATAAAAGGGGGGGATTCTATGGCTACACCTTC. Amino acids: CASSQDKRGGFYGYTF.

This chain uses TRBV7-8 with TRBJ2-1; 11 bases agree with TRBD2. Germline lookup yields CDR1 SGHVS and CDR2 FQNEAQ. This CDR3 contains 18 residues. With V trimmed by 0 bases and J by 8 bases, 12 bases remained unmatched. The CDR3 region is CASSLATGTSGLFDEQFF. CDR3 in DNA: TGTGCCAGCAGCTTAGCAACGGGGACTAGCGGTCTTTTCGATGAGCAGTTCTTC.

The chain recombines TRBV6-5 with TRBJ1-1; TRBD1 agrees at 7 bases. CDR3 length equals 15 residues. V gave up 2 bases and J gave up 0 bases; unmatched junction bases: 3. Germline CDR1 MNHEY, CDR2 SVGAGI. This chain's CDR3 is CASSYGGQMNTEAFF. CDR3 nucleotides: TGTGCCAGCAGTTACGGGGGACAGATGAACACTGAAGCTTTCTTT.

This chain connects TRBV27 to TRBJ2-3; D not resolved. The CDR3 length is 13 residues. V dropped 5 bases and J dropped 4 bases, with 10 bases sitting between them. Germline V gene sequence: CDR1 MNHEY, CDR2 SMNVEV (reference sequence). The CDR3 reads CASSMGSADTQYF. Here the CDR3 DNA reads TGTGCCAGCAGTATGGGATCCGCAGATACGCAGTATTTT.

Here the CDR3 DNA reads TGTGCCAGCCGCCAGGGGCGGATTGGCGAGCAGTACTTC. It is translated as CASRQGRIGEQYF. The rearrangement uses TRBV6-5 and TRBJ2-7, with D perhaps matching TRBD1 (6 bases). The length of the CDR3 is 13 residues. CDR1 is MNHEY, CDR2 SVGAGI, per germline. With 8 bases removed from V and 6 bases from J, the gap between germline ends came to 17 bases.